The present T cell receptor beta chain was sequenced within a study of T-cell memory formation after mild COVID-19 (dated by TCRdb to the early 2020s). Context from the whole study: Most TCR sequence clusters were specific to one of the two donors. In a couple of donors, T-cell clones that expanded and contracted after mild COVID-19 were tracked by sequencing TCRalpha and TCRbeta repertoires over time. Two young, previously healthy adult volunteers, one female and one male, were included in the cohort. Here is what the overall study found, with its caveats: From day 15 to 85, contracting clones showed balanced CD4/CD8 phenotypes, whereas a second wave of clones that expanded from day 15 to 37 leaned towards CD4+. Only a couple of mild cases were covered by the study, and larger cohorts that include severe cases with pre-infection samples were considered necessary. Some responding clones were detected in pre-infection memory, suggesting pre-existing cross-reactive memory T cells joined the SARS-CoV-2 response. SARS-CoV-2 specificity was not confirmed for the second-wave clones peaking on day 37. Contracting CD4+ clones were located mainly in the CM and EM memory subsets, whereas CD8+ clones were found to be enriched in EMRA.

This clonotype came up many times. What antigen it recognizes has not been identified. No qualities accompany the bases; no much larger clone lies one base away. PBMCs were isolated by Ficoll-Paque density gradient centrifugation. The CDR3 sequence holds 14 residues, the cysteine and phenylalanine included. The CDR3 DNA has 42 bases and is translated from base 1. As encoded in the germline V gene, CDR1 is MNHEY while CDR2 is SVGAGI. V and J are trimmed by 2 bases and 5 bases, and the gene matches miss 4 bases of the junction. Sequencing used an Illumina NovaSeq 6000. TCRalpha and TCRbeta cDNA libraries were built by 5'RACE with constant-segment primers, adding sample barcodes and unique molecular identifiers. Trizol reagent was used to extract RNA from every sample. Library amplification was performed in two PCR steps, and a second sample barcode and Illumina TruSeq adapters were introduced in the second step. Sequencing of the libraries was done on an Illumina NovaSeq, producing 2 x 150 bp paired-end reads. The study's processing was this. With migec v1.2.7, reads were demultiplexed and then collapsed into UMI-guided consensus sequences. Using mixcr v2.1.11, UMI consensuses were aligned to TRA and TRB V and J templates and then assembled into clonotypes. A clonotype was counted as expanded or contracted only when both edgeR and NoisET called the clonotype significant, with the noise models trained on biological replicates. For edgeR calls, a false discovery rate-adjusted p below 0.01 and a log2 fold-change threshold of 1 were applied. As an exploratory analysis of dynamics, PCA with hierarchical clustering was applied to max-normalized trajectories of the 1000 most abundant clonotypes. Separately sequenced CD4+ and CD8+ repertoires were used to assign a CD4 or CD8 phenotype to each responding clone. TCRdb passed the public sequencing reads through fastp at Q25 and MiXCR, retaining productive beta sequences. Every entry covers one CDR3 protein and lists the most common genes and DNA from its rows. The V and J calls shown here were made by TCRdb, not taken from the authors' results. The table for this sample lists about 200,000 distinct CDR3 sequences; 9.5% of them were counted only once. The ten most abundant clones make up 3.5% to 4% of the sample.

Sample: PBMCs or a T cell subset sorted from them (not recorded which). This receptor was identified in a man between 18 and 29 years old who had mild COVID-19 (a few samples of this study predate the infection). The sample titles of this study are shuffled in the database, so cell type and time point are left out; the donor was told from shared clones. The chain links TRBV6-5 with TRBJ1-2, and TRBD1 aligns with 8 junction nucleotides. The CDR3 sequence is CASSYRTGGYGYTF. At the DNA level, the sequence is TGTGCCAGCAGTTACAGAACAGGGGGATATGGCTACACCTTC.